Below, 2 T cell receptor beta chains from the same sample are listed, as sequenced in a study of post-analysis software for immune sequencing data. Tagging with unique molecular identifiers was a feature of the TCR beta cDNA libraries. TCRdb ran MiXCR on the PCR reads and lists one entry per CDR3 protein. The profile shows 400,000 to 500,000 distinct CDR3 sequences, about 40% of them singletons. These receptors lack a known antigen. Study observations and caveats: Patients carried several TRBV segments more frequently than controls did, and TRBV5-6, TRBV5-1 and TRBV20-1 were among them.

What was sequenced was blood. These receptors were taken from a girl aged 2-10 years with multiple sclerosis.

The rearrangement links TRBV12-3 or TRBV12-4 to TRBJ1-1; TRBD1 might be the D (5 bases). V lost 6 bases to trimming and J lost 0 bases, with 11 bases between them. The CDR3 spans 14 residues. The CDR3 region is CASSRRGVNTEAFF. DNA for the CDR3: TGTGCCAGCAGCCGACGGGGGGTGAACACTGAAGCTTTCTTT.

This clonotype was recorded a few times. A read error may produce the germline difference seen at one junction end. This sequence joins TRBV5-1 and TRBJ1-2; D not resolved. Germline CDR1 is SGHRS and CDR2 is YFSETQ. The CDR3 sequence is 12 residues long. CDR3 DNA: TGTGCCAGCAGCTCTGGACGGACGGGCTACACCTTC. The encoded protein is CASSSGRTGYTF.